Described below is a single T cell receptor (beta chain) sequence and its context. The clone's antigen remains unknown. No base quality values were provided; no much bigger clone lies one nucleotide off. Genomic DNA was isolated from the sorted cells so that the TCRbeta CDR3 region could be sequenced. TCRbeta CDR3 regions were sequenced using the immunoSEQ Assay. What TCRdb holds here is the immuneACCESS table cut down to in-frame rearrangements. Part of the clones is not present; checked against another copy, under half of the missing clones reflect an unresolved V gene, and the others are unexplained. The sample includes around 26,000 clones, with 80% to 85% observed a single time. About 34% of the sample comes from the top ten. The data stem from a study of OX40 agonist ivuxolimab in advanced cancers. For the wider study: Ivuxolimab was a fully human IgG2 agonistic monoclonal antibody targeting the costimulatory receptor OX40 (CD134). The dose-escalation cohort was approximately 83% male with a mean age of roughly 62 years, ranging from roughly 20 to 80. The point of sequencing TCRbeta in the periphery was to test whether ivuxolimab changed TCR sequence diversity and drove clonal T-cell expansion. Three dose-escalation patients achieved partial responses, one with hepatocellular carcinoma and two with cutaneous melanoma. Among the 50 to 55 dose-escalation patients, approximately 20 had hepatocellular carcinoma, roughly 15 melanoma, 9 renal cell carcinoma and 9 head and neck cancer. The paper reports the monotherapy dose-escalation portion (N of about 47 patients) of the phase I ivuxolimab trial. Intravenous ivuxolimab was administered to patients every 2 weeks at six dose levels: 0.01, 0.1, 0.3, 1.5, 3 and 10 mg/kg. Patients were allowed to have had prior anti-PD-1, anti-PD-L1 or anti-CTLA-4 therapy, and 30% to 40% of the dose-escalation patients had previously received checkpoint inhibitors.

CDR1 MNHNY and CDR2 SVGAGI are derived from the germline V gene (reference sequence). The CDR3 runs 16 residues from the cysteine to the phenylalanine. The CDR3 DNA has 48 bases and is translated from base 1. V is reduced by 6 bases and J by 6 bases, leaving a spacing of 21 bases between them. The paper's findings and limits, for the study overall: At doses of 0.1 to 3.0 mg/kg, clonal expansion of both CD4+ and CD8+ T cells in blood was seen between baseline and week 6. Low levels of normalized T-cell clonal expansion were also seen in some nonresponding patients. The antigen specificity of the clonally expanded peripheral T cells was not determined. After ivuxolimab, expanded clones were on average more numerous among CD8+ T cells than among CD4+ T cells. In the 0.1-3.0 mg/kg groups, partial responders were among the patients with the lowest normalized peripheral clonal expansion, particularly in CD8+ T cells.

The trial excluded patients who had a history of autoimmune disease or who were on systemic immunosuppression. Peripheral blood for TCR sequencing was collected from all dose cohorts at baseline, on cycle 4 day 1, and on cycle 7 day 1. Samples were obtained from an open-label, multicenter, first-in-human phase I dose-escalation trial of ivuxolimab. Adults with locally advanced or metastatic melanoma, renal cell, hepatocellular, or head and neck squamous cell carcinoma were enrolled in the trial. Before TCR sequencing, CD4+ T cells and CD8+ T cells from peripheral blood were sorted into separate populations.

The sample in question was CD4+ or CD8+ T cells sorted from blood, obtained in a trial of the OX40 agonist ivuxolimab. Rearrangement joined TRBV6-6 to TRBJ2-4, with the identity of the D gene unclear. The TCR was taken from an adult with an advanced solid tumor such as melanoma, head and neck, liver or kidney cancer. The CDR3 loop reads CASSHWPAGRGNIQYF. The DNA reads as follows: TGTGCCAGCAGCCATTGGCCGGCAGGTCGAGGAAACATTCAGTACTTC.